A few counts support the clone carrying this T cell receptor beta chain. V gave up 3 bases and J gave up 7 bases, with 16 bases separating them. CDR1 and CDR2 (germline): SGHDN, FVKESK. The CDR3 has 14 amino acids. These data originate in a study of blood T cells in healthy people across ages. Primed by a sample-barcoded 5' primer and a J-beta primer mix, a second PCR proceeded for 7 to 11 cycles. Via MiXCR, TCRdb re-called the 5' RACE reads, giving one row per CDR3 protein. The sample holds 800,000 to 1,300,000 distinct CDR3 sequences, approximately 26% seen once. These sequences were also reported in another study, on T cells of mothers and their children. That work adds: Over 8 million TCR beta CDR3 reads were obtained from each mother, and 3 million to 3.5 million from each child. Related mother-child pairs showed slightly, non-significantly higher overlap than unrelated pairs.

Sequences were obtained from blood. The rearrangement uses TRBV14 and TRBJ2-7; D is perhaps TRBD1 (5 bases). This receptor was obtained from a girl under 10 years old in good health. CDR3 nucleotides: TGTGCCAGCAGCCAGTCAATCAAGGGGTCAGAGCAGTACTTC. It codes for CASSQSIKGSEQYF.